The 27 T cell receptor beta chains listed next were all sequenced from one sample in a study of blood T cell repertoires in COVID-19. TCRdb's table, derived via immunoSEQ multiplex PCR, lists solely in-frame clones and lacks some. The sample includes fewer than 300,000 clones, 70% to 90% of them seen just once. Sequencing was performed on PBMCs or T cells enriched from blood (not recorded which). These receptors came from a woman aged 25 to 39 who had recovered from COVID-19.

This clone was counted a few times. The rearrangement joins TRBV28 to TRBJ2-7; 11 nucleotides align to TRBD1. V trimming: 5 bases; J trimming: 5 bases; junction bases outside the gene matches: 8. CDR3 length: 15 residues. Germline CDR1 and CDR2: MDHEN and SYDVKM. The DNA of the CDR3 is TGTGCCAGCAGTACCGGACAGGGGGCGCCCCACGAGCAGTACTTC. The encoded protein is CASSTGQGAPHEQYF.

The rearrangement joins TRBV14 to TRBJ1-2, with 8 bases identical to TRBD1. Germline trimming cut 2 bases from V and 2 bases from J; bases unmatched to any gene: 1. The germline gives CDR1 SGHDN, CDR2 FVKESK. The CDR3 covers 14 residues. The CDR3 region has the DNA TGTGCCAGCAGCCAACGGGACAGGAACTATGGCTACACCTTC. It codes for CASSQRDRNYGYTF.

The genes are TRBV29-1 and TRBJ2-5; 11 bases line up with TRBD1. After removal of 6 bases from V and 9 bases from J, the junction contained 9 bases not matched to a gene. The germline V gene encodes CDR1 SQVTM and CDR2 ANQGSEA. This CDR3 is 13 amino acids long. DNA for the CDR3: TGCAGCGTCGTAATCAGGGACAGGGGGGCCCAGTACTTC. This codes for CSVVIRDRGAQYF.

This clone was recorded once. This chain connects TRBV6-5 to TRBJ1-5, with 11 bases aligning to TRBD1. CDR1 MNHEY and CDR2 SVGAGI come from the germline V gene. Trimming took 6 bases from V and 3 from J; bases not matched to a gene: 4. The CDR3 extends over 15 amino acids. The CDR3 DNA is TGTGCCAGCAGCGCTGGACAGGGGGCCAATCAGCCCCAGCATTTT. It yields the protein CASSAGQGANQPQHF.

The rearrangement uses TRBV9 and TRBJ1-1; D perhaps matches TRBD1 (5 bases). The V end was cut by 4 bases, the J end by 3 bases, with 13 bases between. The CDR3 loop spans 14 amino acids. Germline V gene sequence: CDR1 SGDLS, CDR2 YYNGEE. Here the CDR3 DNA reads TGTGCCAGCAGCCGGGAGGGGCTGGACACTGAAGCTTTCTTT. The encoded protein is CASSREGLDTEAFF.

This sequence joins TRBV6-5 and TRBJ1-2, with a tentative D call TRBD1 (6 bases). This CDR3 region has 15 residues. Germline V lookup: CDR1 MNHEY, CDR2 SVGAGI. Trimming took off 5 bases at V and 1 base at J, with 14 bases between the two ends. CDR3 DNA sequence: TGTGCCAGCAGTCGTGGGGGCGCGGGTAACTATGGCTACACCTTC. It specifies CASSRGGAGNYGYTF.

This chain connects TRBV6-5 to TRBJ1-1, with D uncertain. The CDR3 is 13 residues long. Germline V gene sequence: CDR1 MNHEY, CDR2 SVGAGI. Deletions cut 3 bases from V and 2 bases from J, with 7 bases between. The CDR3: CASSYEVNTEAFF. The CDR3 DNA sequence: TGTGCCAGCAGTTATGAGGTAAACACTGAAGCTTTCTTT.

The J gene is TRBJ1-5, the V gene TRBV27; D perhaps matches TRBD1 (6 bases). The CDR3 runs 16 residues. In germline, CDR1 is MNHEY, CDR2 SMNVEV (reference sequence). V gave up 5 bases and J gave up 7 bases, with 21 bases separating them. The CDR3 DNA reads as TGTGCCAGCAGTCCCATGTGGGGGGGCCTGAACCAGCCCCAGCATTTT. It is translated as CASSPMWGGLNQPQHF.

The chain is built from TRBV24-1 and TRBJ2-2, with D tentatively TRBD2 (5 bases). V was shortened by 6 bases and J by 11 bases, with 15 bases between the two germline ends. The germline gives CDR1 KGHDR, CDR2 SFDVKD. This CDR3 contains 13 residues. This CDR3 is CATSLAPGPELFF. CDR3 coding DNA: TGTGCCACCAGTCTAGCTCCGGGCCCCGAGCTGTTTTTT.

CDR3 loop: CASSFLGGTGETQYF. CDR3 bases: TGCGCCAGCAGCTTTCTCGGAGGGACGGGAGAGACCCAGTACTTC. The rearrangement links TRBV5-1 to TRBJ2-5; possibly TRBD2 for D (6 bases). This CDR3 has 15 amino acids. Germline V gene sequence: CDR1 SGHRS, CDR2 YFSETQ. V was trimmed by 2 bases and J by 4 bases, leaving 15 bases between them.

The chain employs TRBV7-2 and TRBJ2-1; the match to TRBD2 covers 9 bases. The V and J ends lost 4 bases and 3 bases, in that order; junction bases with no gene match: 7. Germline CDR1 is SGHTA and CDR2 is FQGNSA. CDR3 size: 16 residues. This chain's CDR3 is CASSSGLAGRYNEQFF. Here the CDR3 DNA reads TGTGCCAGCAGCTCAGGGCTAGCGGGACGCTACAATGAGCAGTTCTTC.

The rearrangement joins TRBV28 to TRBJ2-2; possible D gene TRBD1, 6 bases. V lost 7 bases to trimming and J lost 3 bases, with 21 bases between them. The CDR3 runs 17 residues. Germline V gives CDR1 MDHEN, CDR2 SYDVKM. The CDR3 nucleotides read TGTGCCAGCATTTACGAAGCAGGGGCCGGTTACACCGGGGAGCTGTTTTTT. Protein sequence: CASIYEAGAGYTGELFF.

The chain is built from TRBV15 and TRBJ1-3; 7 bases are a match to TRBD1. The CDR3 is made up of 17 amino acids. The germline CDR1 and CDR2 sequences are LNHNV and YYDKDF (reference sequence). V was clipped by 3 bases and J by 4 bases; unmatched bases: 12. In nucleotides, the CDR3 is TGTGCCACCAGCAGGGCTAAAACAGGGGCAGCGGGAAACACCATATATTTT. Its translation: CATSRAKTGAAGNTIYF.

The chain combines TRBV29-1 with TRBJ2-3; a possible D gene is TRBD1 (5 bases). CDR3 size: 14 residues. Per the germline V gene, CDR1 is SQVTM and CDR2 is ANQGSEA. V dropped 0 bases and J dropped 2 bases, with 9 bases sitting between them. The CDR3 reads CSVEERGDTDTQYF. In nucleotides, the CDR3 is TGCAGCGTTGAAGAAAGGGGTGACACAGATACGCAGTATTTT.

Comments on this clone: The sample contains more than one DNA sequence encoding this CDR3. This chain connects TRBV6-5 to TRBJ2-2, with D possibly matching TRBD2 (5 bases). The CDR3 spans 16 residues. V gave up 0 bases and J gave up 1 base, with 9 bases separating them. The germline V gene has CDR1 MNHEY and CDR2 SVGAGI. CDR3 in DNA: TGTGCCAGCAGTTACTCGATCGGGGAGAACACCGGGGAGCTGTTTTTT. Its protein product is CASSYSIGENTGELFF.

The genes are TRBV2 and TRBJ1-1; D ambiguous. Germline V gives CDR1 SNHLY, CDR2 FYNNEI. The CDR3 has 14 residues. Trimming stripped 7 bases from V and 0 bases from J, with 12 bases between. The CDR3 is CASTELLMNTEAFF. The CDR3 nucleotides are TGTGCCAGCACCGAGCTGCTCATGAACACTGAAGCTTTCTTT.

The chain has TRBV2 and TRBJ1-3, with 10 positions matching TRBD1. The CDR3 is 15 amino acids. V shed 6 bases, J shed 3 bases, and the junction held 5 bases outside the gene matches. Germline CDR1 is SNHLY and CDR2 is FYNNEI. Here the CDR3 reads CASRLTGGNGNTIYF. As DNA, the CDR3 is TGTGCCAGCAGATTGACAGGGGGCAATGGAAACACCATATATTTT.

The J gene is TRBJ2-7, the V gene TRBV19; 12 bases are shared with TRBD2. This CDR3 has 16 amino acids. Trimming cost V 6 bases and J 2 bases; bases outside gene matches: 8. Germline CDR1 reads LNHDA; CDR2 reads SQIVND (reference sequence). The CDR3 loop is CASSRTASGGAYEQYF. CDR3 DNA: TGTGCCAGTAGCCGGACCGCTAGCGGGGGGGCCTACGAGCAGTACTTC.

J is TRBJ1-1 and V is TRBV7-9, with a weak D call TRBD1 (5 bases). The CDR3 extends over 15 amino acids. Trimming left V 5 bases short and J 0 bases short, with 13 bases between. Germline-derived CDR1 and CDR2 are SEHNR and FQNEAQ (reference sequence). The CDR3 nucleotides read TGTGCCAGCAGCCCGCCGGGGGGTATGAACACTGAAGCTTTCTTT. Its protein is CASSPPGGMNTEAFF.

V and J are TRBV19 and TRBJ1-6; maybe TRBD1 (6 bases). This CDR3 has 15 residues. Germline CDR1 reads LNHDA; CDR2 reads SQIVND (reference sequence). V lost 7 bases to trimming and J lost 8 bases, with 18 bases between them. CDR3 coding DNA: TGTGCCAGTACCTACAGGGTAGGGGTGGATTCACCCCTCCACTTT. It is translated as CASTYRVGVDSPLHF. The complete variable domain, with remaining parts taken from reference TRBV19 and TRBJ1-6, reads DGGITQSPKYLFRKEGQNVTLSCEQNLNHDAMYWYRQDPGQGLRLIYYSQIVNDFQKGDIAEGYSVSREKKESFPLTVTSAQKNPTAFYLCASTYRVGVDSPLHFGNGTRLTVT.

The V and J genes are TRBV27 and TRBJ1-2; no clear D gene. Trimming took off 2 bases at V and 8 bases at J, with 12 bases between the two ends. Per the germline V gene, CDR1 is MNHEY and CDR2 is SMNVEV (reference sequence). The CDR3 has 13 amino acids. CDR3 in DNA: TGTGCCAGCAGTTTAGAGAGGGCCTACGGCTACACCTTC. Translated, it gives CASSLERAYGYTF.

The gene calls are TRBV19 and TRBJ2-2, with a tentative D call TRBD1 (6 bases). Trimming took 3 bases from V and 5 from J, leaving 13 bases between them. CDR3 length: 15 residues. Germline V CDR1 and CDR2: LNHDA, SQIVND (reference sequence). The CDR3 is CASSIGQIRTGELFF. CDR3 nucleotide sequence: TGTGCCAGTAGTATTGGACAGATCAGGACCGGGGAGCTGTTTTTT.

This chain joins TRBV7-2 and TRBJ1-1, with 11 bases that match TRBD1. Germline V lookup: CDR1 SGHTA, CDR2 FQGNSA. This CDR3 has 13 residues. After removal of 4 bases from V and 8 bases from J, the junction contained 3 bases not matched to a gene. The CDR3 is CASSSRTGGEAFF. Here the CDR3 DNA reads TGTGCCAGCAGCTCTAGGACAGGGGGCGAAGCTTTCTTT.

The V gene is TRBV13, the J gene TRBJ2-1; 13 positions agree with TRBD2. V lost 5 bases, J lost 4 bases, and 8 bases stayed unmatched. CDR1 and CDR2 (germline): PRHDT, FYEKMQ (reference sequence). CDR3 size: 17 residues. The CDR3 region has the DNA TGTGCCAGCAGCCCATCGACTAGCGGGAGGTGGTACAATGAGCAGTTCTTC. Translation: CASSPSTSGRWYNEQFF.

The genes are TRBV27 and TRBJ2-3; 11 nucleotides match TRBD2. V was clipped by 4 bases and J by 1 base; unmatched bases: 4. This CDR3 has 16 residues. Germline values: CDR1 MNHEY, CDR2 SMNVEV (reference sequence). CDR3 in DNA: TGTGCCAGCAGTTACCTGACTAGCGGGGGCACAGATACGCAGTATTTT. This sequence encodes CASSYLTSGGTDTQYF.

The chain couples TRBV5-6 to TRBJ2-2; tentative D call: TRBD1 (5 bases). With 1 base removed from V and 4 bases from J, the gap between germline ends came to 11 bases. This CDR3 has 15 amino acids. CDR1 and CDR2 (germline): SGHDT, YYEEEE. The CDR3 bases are TGTGCCAGCAGCTTGTACTACACAGGCACCGGGGAGCTGTTTTTT. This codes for CASSLYYTGTGELFF.

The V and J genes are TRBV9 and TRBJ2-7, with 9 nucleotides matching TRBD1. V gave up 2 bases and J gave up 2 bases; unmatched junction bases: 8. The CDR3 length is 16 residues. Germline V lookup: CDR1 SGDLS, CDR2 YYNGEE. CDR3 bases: TGTGCCAGCAGCGTTTCCGGGGACAGGGTTCCCTACGAGCAGTACTTC. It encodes CASSVSGDRVPYEQYF.